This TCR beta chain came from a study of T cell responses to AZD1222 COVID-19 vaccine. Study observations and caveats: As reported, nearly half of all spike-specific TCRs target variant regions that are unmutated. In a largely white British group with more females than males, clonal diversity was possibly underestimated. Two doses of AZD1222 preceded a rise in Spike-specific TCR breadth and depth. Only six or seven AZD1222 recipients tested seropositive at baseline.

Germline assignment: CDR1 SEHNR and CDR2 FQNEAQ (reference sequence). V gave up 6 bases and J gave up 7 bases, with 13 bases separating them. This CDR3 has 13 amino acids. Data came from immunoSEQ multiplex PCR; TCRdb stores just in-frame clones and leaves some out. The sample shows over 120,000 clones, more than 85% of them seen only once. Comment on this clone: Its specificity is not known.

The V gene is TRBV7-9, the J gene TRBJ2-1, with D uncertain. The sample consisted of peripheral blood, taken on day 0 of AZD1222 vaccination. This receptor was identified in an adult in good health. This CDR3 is CASRQGPKNEQFF. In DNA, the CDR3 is TGTGCCAGCAGACAAGGGCCGAAAAATGAGCAGTTCTTC.